This is a list of T cell receptor beta chains from one sample in a study of glioma-infiltrating T cells. TCRdb passed the multiplex PCR reads through MiXCR, listing each CDR3 protein once. The sample shows approximately 400,000 distinct CDR3 sequences, roughly two fifths of them seen only once. The specimen sequenced was glioma tissue, nonneoplastic brain tissue, or PBMCs (not recorded which). Source of these receptors: a human donor with low-grade glioma or glioblastoma, undergoing nonglioma brain surgery, or in good health (not recorded which). The CDR3 runs from the conserved cysteine through the conserved F or W. The D gene is left open where the match is weak. Some rows have no size entry. The others give once, few or many, or a class for an expanded clone.

many,TRBD2,17,TRBJ2-3,TRBV28,TGTGCCAGCAGTCAATCTCTAACTAGCGGGAGTACAGATACGCAGTATTTT,CASSQSLTSGSTDTQYF
few,TRBD1,16,TRBJ1-6,TRBV6-1,TGTGCCAGCAAAAGGAGGCAGGGGGCTACCAATTCACCCCTCCACTTT,CASKRRQGATNSPLHF
few,TRBD1,19,TRBJ2-6,TRBV4-1,TGCGCCAGCAGCCAAGGGACCGGGACAGGTGAATCATGGGCCAACGTCCTGACTTTC,CASSQGTGTGESWANVLTF
-,-,11,TRBJ1-1,TRBV29-1,TGCAGCGTTGAAGATCTCGGGGGAGCTTTCTTT,CSVEDLGGAFF
many,-,11,TRBJ2-7,TRBV6-1,TGTGCCAGCAAGGTGTCGTACGAGCAGTACTTC,CASKVSYEQYF
-,TRBD2,17,TRBJ2-1,TRBV4-2,TGTGCCAGCAGCCAAGATCGGAGCGGGGGAGGGTCGGATGAGCAGTTCTTC,CASSQDRSGGGSDEQFF
many,TRBD2,17,TRBJ2-1,TRBV6-2/TRBV6-3,TGTGCCAGCAGTTACTATTGGACTAGCGGGATGGGGAATGAGCAGTTCTTC,CASSYYWTSGMGNEQFF
many,-,14,TRBJ2-7,TRBV28,TGTGCCAGCAGTTTACGACAGGTTTCCTACGAGCAGTACTTC,CASSLRQVSYEQYF
-,-,15,TRBJ2-3,TRBV10-3,TGTGCCATCAGTAGGGGTCCTCTCCACACAGATACGCAGTATTTT,CAISRGPLHTDTQYF
many,-,15,TRBJ2-7,TRBV28,TGTGCCAGCAGTCCCGGACAGCCCGATTCTCACGAGCAGTACTTC,CASSPGQPDSHEQYF
-,-,15,TRBJ2-3,TRBV19,TGTGCCAGTAGTATGTCAGGGCTCCTTCAGAATACGCAGTATTTT,CASSMSGLLQNTQYF
few,-,14,TRBJ2-5,TRBV6-1,TGTGCCAGCAGCCCCCACGTCCTACAAGAGACCCAGTACTTC,CASSPHVLQETQYF
-,-,17,TRBJ1-5,TRBV7-2,TGTGTTAGCAGCTTGATTCCGGACTTCAGTAGCAATCAGCCCCAGCATTTT,CVSSLIPDFSSNQPQHF
-,-,15,TRBJ1-1,TRBV27,TGTGCCAGCAGTTTACATCCCGCGGGGAGGGGTGACGCTTTCTTT,CASSLHPAGRGDAFF
few,TRBD1,13,TRBJ2-3,TRBV29-1,TGCAGCGTTGCAAGACAGGGGGCAGATACGCAGTATTTT,CSVARQGADTQYF
-,-,13,TRBJ2-1,TRBV24-1,TGTGCCACCAGTGATTTAGCTTGCAATGAGCAGTTCTTC,CATSDLACNEQFF
many,-,17,TRBJ2-5,TRBV27,TGTGCCAGCAGTTTTCTCTCGCCGGGACCCGGTTCGGAGACCCAGTACTTC,CASSFLSPGPGSETQYF
few,TRBD1,17,TRBJ2-2,TRBV4-3,TGCGCCAGCAGCCAAGTCCGGGCGGGGACAGGAACCGGGGAGCTGTTTTTT,CASSQVRAGTGTGELFF
once,-,14,TRBJ2-7,TRBV7-2,TGTGCCAGCAGCTTAGATATCAGGGTGGGAGAGCAGTACTTC,CASSLDIRVGEQYF
few,-,14,TRBJ2-1,TRBV5-1,TGCGCCAGCAGCTTGGTGGCGGGAACGGTTGAGCAGTTCTTC,CASSLVAGTVEQFF
many,-,13,TRBJ2-5,TRBV20-1,TGCAGTGCAGGGTGGAGAGGGGAAGAGACCCAGTACTTC,CSAGWRGEETQYF
-,TRBD2,16,TRBJ2-1,TRBV6-2/TRBV6-3,TGTGCCAGCACCCCACTGTCTAGCGGGAGGGTCAATGAGCAGTTCTTC,CASTPLSSGRVNEQFF
many,TRBD2,18,TRBJ2-3,TRBV27,TGTGCCAGCAGTGCTGGGACTAGCGGGAGGGCGAGCACAGATACGCAGTATTTT,CASSAGTSGRASTDTQYF
many,-,15,TRBJ2-5,TRBV6-6,TGTGCCAGCAGTTACTCCTCGGGGTATCAAGAGACCCAGTACTTC,CASSYSSGYQETQYF
-,-,13,TRBJ2-7,TRBV5-1,TGCGCCAGCAGCAGGGACCACTCCTACGAGCAGTACTTC,CASSRDHSYEQYF
many,-,13,TRBJ2-7,TRBV6-2/TRBV6-3,TGTGCCAGCAGTTACTTGTCGCCCTACGAGCAGTACTTC,CASSYLSPYEQYF
-,-,14,TRBJ1-5,TRBV7-2,TGTGCCAGCAGCACTCGGGACAGCAATCAGCCCCAGCATTTT,CASSTRDSNQPQHF
-,-,19,TRBJ2-2,TRBV6-1,TGTGCCAGCACCCACCCCGGGATCCACGGGAGCCCCCGGACCGGGGAGCTGTTTTTT,CASTHPGIHGSPRTGELFF
-,-,20,TRBJ2-3,TRBV24-1,TGTGCCACCAGTGGGGTCCCGGGGAGGTCAGTGGAAAGACTCACAGATACGCAGTATTTT,CATSGVPGRSVERLTDTQYF
few,-,16,TRBJ2-7,TRBV4-3,TGCGCCAGCAGCCAAGATACCCTATCCCCCTCCTACGAGCAGTACTTC,CASSQDTLSPSYEQYF
-,TRBD1,17,TRBJ2-1,TRBV4-1,TGCGCCAGCAGCCAAGTCGGGACAGGGGTTGGTGTCAGAGAGCAGTTCTTC,CASSQVGTGVGVREQFF
-,-,16,TRBJ1-5,TRBV3-1,TGTGCCAGCAGCCAAGGTTTCCACCCCAGTAATCAGCCCCAGCATTTT,CASSQGFHPSNQPQHF
-,-,14,TRBJ2-5,TRBV5-4,TGTGCCAGCAGCCCTGGGTGGGGCGACGAGACCCAGTACTTC,CASSPGWGDETQYF
-,-,15,TRBJ1-5,TRBV4-1,TGCGCCAGCAGCCAAGATAGCCATGGGAATCAGCCCCAGCATTTT,CASSQDSHGNQPQHF
few,TRBD1,16,TRBJ1-3,TRBV6-1,TGTGCCAGCAGTCCGTCTGGGGGCAGGGGGAAAAACACCATATATTTT,CASSPSGGRGKNTIYF
few,-,13,TRBJ2-1,TRBV7-4,TGTGCCAGCAGCAGGTTGACGTTAGATGAGCAGTTCTTC,CASSRLTLDEQFF
few,TRBD1,16,TRBJ2-3,TRBV7-2,TGTGCCAGCAGCTCCCCAGGGGGTATCAGCACAGATACGCAGTATTTT,CASSSPGGISTDTQYF
few,-,12,TRBJ1-2,TRBV3-1,TGTGCCAGCAGCCAAGGGGGCTTGGGCTACACCTTC,CASSQGGLGYTF
few,TRBD2,16,TRBJ2-3,TRBV4-1,TGCGCCAGCAGCCAAAATTCGGGAGGAGTCCCAGATACGCAGTATTTT,CASSQNSGGVPDTQYF
few,TRBD1,14,TRBJ2-7,TRBV28,TGTGCCAGCAGTTCACAGGGGTTAGCCTACGAGCAGTACTTC,CASSSQGLAYEQYF